Included here is one T cell receptor (beta chain) sequence, with context. The record originates from a study of blood T cell repertoires in COVID-19. Looking at the study overall: COVID-19 samples from acute and convalescent phases originated in the United States, Italy and Spain. From T cells, B-cell-depleted T cells, or PBMCs came the material, which was cDNA or gDNA.

Original data processing: Nucleated cell counts were estimated from reference gene primer amplification. TCRdb's table, derived via immunoSEQ multiplex PCR, lists solely in-frame clones and lacks some. V, J and clone size were drawn from that table, and D and trimming were deduced from the DNA. The table shows around 130,000 clones, with about 84% occurring only once. This CDR3 spans 13 amino acids. The V gene's germline CDR1 is MNHEY and CDR2 SVGAGI. V was shortened by 4 bases and J by 2 bases, with 9 bases between the two germline ends. The chain has TRBV6-5 and TRBJ2-7; D is ambiguous. The TCR comes from a man aged 55-75 years with acute or convalescent COVID-19. The sample comprised peripheral blood. CDR3 region: CASSSGSPYEQYF. The CDR3 nucleotides are TGTGCCAGCAGTTCCGGGTCCCCCTACGAGCAGTACTTC.